The entry below describes one T cell receptor beta chain. Its antigen is undetermined. Single viable CD3+CD4+CD8-CD45RO+ cells were sorted as the memory CD4+ T cells. Serum IgG to CMV pp150, pp28, p38 and p52 defined serostatus. Positive selection with CD4 microbeads enriched total CD4+ T cells. This entry is derived from a study of memory CD4+ T cells and cytomegalovirus serostatus. Study-level points and caveats: Median bootstrapped AUC for CMV status was approximately 0.96 originally, approximately 0.9 US-trained.

V lost 6 bases to trimming and J lost 5 bases; unmatched junction nucleotides: 6. The CDR3 is 14 residues long. Per germline, CDR1 SEHNR and CDR2 FQNEAQ (reference sequence). Assay used: immunoSEQ multiplex PCR; TCRdb lists only in-frame clones, some missing. Of tens of thousands of clones in the sample, roughly 80% were seen once. This sequence was found in an adult in good health and CMV-seropositive. J is TRBJ2-2 and V is TRBV7-9; 7 nucleotides match TRBD2. The source material was memory CD4+ T cells from blood. The CDR3 spells CASRESGATGELFF. The CDR3 nucleotides read TGTGCCAGCAGAGAAAGCGGGGCGACCGGGGAGCTGTTTTTT.